The clone carrying this T cell receptor (beta chain) came up a few times. Its antigen remains unknown. The sample originates from a study of Ad26.COV2.S vaccination and SARS-CoV-2 variants. Study-level information: Trial arm assignment for the donor was COV1001 Ad26.COV2.S.

Findings and caveats of the study: Considerable breadth of spike-specific CD8+ and CD4+ T cell responses has reportedly been documented following vaccination.

The treatment was: around 19 received Ad26.COV2.S at low or high dose, single or two shots; roughly 5 received placebo; per-sample allocation not given. All samples were drawn on day 63, counting from the first vaccine or placebo injection. Aged 18-55 years, donor was enrolled in Boston in the early 2020s. V lost 4 bases and J lost 7, with 14 bases in between. Germline V lookup: CDR1 SGHAT, CDR2 FQNNGV. This CDR3 spans 14 amino acids. TCRdb keeps only in-frame clones here, not all; method: immunoSEQ multiplex PCR. The sample contains roughly 390,000 clones, around 85% of which appear only once. The source of this sequence is a person between 18 and 59 years old who received the Ad26.COV2.S COVID-19 vaccine or a placebo. Sequences were derived from peripheral blood, sampled in a trial of Ad26.COV2.S vaccine versus placebo. V is TRBV11-2 and J is TRBJ2-1; D tentatively reads TRBD1 or TRBD2 (7 bases each). CDR3 loop: CASSSSRGGNEQFF. CDR3 coding DNA: TGTGCCAGCAGCTCCTCCAGGGGGGGAAATGAGCAGTTCTTC.